This T cell receptor (beta chain) was profiled in a study of T cells in Graves' hyperthyroidism and ophthalmopathy. This clonotype was seen repeatedly, ten times or more. Its antigen is undetermined. RNA transcripts provided the source from which TCR beta CDR3 regions were amplified. An initial round of RT-PCR targeting the TCR CDR3 relied on the HTBI primer set. From the multiplex PCR reads, TCRdb called clonotypes with MiXCR, one entry per CDR3 protein. The sample shows nearly 250,000 distinct CDR3 sequences, about 24% of them seen only once. This CDR3 region has 15 residues. Unmatched junction bases numbered 7, after V lost 5 bases and J lost 6 bases. Germline V CDR1 and CDR2: MNHEY, SMNVEV (reference sequence). Study conclusions and caveats: Most clonotypes that expanded in the thyroid above 0.001 also showed up in blood.

This receptor was obtained from a woman between 40 and 50 years old with Graves' ophthalmopathy. This chain links TRBV27 with TRBJ2-4; 10 nucleotides agree with TRBD2. What was sequenced was blood. The CDR3 DNA reads as TGTGCCAGCAGTCCAGCGGGAGGGATAGGAAACATTCAGTACTTC. It is translated as CASSPAGGIGNIQYF.